A single sample gave rise to the 21 T cell receptor beta chains below, sequenced in a study of blood T cells in healthy people across ages. Then a second PCR, running about 6 to 11 cycles, was carried out with a sample-barcoded 5' primer and a J-beta primer mix. TCRdb used MiXCR to reprocess the 5' RACE reads, holding one entry per CDR3 protein. This table holds about 800,000 distinct CDR3 sequences, around 25% found once. These data also formed part of another study, on T cells of mothers and their children.

Sequencing was done on a sample of blood. The receptors derive from a boy between 5 and 17 years old in good health.

This rearrangement joins TRBV14 to TRBJ2-1; 7 positions agree with TRBD1. There are 14 residues in the CDR3. Germline CDR1 and CDR2: SGHDN and FVKESK. The V gene end was trimmed by 5 bases and the J gene end by 13 bases; junction bases not matched to a gene: 14. CDR3: CASSKGSKGALQFF. DNA for the CDR3: TGTGCCAGCAGCAAAGGCTCAAAGGGGGCCCTACAGTTCTTC.

The V gene is TRBV27, the J gene TRBJ1-1; D is uncertain. There are 14 residues in the CDR3. The V end was cut by 1 base, the J end by 4 bases, with 10 bases between. Germline values: CDR1 MNHEY, CDR2 SMNVEV (reference sequence). CDR3 DNA sequence: TGTGCCAGCAGTTTATTCGCGGCGGGCACTGAAGCTTTCTTT. As protein: CASSLFAAGTEAFF.

The rearrangement joins TRBV10-3 to TRBJ1-1; D is unresolved. Germline loops: CDR1 ENHRY, CDR2 SYGVKD. Trimming removed 3 bases at V and 1 base at J, with 12 bases between. CDR3 size: 15 residues. In DNA, the CDR3 is TGTGCCATCAGTGAACCCCCGCAGCGGAACACTGAAGCTTTCTTT. Translated: CAISEPPQRNTEAFF.

This clonotype was observed a few times. The rearrangement links TRBV29-1 to TRBJ1-2; 7 positions agree with TRBD1. V shed 6 bases and J 4 bases; nucleotides not matched to a gene: 5. The germline V gene has CDR1 SQVTM and CDR2 ANQGSEA. The CDR3 spans 12 residues. The CDR3 loop is CSVGTVVYGYTF. The CDR3 DNA is TGCAGCGTCGGGACAGTGGTCTATGGCTACACCTTC.

This chain links TRBV20-1 with TRBJ1-2; D remains unclear. The V and J ends lost 5 bases and 4 bases respectively, with 11 bases between them. Germline-derived CDR1 and CDR2 are DFQATT and SNEGSKA (reference sequence). The CDR3 runs 12 residues. The CDR3 DNA reads as TGCAGTGCTTGGAAGGGAGGCTATGGCTACACCTTC. Its protein product is CSAWKGGYGYTF.

V and J are TRBV20-1 and TRBJ2-3; D perhaps matches TRBD1 (6 bases). The CDR3 totals 14 residues. CDR1 DFQATT and CDR2 SNEGSKA come from the germline V gene (reference sequence). The ends were cut back, 6 bases at V and 2 bases at J, with 15 bases in the middle. The CDR3 reads CSARRTGLTDTQYF. The CDR3 DNA is TGCAGTGCCCGGCGAACAGGGCTCACAGATACGCAGTATTTT.

The chain employs TRBV7-9 and TRBJ1-1, with D perhaps TRBD1 (5 bases). The CDR3 has 12 amino acids. V was clipped by 3 bases and J by 7 bases, with 9 bases between them. In germline, CDR1 is SEHNR, CDR2 FQNEAQ (reference sequence). CDR3 residues: CASSFSGLEAFF. The CDR3 bases are TGTGCCAGCAGCTTTTCAGGGCTTGAAGCTTTCTTT.

Only a few counts were recorded for this clonotype. V gene TRBV6-6 combines with J gene TRBJ1-1, with no clear D. This CDR3 region has 13 residues. Deletions cut 2 bases from V and 4 bases from J, with 8 bases between. In germline, CDR1 is MNHNY, CDR2 SVGAGI (reference sequence). This chain's CDR3 is CASSYSGFTEAFF. The CDR3 region has the DNA TGTGCCAGCAGTTACAGTGGTTTCACTGAAGCTTTCTTT.

This clonotype came up once. The CDR3 here is CASTDPPLEGEYF. In nucleotides, the CDR3 is TGTGCCAGCACCGACCCCCCTCTAGAAGGAGAGTACTTC. The chain carries TRBV6-2 or TRBV6-3 and TRBJ2-5; D is unclear. The length of the CDR3 is 13 residues. Germline CDR1 is MNHEY and CDR2 is SVGEGT. Trimming took off 7 bases at V and 12 bases at J, with 21 bases between the two ends.

The gene calls are TRBV5-5 and TRBJ2-2; possible D gene TRBD2, 7 bases. CDR1 and CDR2 from the germline V gene are SGHKS and YYEKEE (reference sequence). With 1 base removed from V and 8 bases from J, the gap between germline ends came to 21 bases. The CDR3 has 17 amino acids. DNA for the CDR3: TGTGCCAGCAGCTTGTTTGGGGGGGCTAACATTCCGGGGGAGCTGTTTTTT. Translating gives CASSLFGGANIPGELFF.

The sample holds a few counts of this clonotype. This chain connects TRBV6-1 to TRBJ1-2, with D hard to call. Germline V gives CDR1 MNHNS, CDR2 SASEGT. V lost 8 bases and J lost 1, with 8 bases in between. The CDR3 is made up of 12 amino acids. The CDR3 spells CASSNFNYGYTF. The CDR3 DNA is TGTGCCAGCTCTAATTTTAACTATGGCTACACCTTC.

This clonotype was seen a few times. This rearrangement joins TRBV4-3 to TRBJ2-2; TRBD1 agrees at 10 bases. CDR1 and CDR2 from the germline V gene are LGHNA and YSLEER. There are 20 residues in the CDR3. J lost 0 bases, V lost 0 bases, and 10 bases had no gene match. The CDR3 loop reads CASSQDLGDRGGSNTGELFF. CDR3 nucleotide sequence: TGCGCCAGCAGCCAAGATCTAGGGGACAGGGGAGGGTCGAACACCGGGGAGCTGTTTTTT.

This chain uses TRBV7-9 with TRBJ1-2; the D is unclear. CDR1 and CDR2 from the germline V gene are SEHNR and FQNEAQ (reference sequence). The ends were cut back, 0 bases at V and 2 bases at J, with 10 bases in the middle. This CDR3 spans 15 amino acids. The CDR3 DNA reads TGTGCCAGCAGCTTAGCTCTTGGCCACAACTATGGCTACACCTTC. Residues: CASSLALGHNYGYTF.

The chain combines TRBV29-1 with TRBJ2-1; no clear D. There are 12 residues in the CDR3. Germline-derived CDR1 and CDR2 are SQVTM and ANQGSEA. The V end lost 2 bases, the J end lost 5 bases, and 7 bases lay between the germline ends. The CDR3 DNA reads TGCAGCGTTGAAAAGACAAACAATGAGCAGTTCTTC. Amino acids: CSVEKTNNEQFF.

This clonotype showed up just a few times. V is TRBV14 and J is TRBJ2-6; 7 bases are shared with TRBD1. The V gene's germline CDR1 is SGHDN and CDR2 FVKESK. The CDR3 is made up of 16 amino acids. After removal of 4 bases from V and 2 bases from J, the junction contained 5 bases not matched to a gene. The CDR3: CASSLRTGTGANVLTF. As DNA, the CDR3 is TGTGCCAGCAGCCTCCGGACAGGAACTGGGGCCAACGTCCTGACTTTC.

V usage is TRBV20-1 and J usage is TRBJ2-7; possibly TRBD2 for D (5 bases). The CDR3 has 15 amino acids. Germline V CDR1 and CDR2: DFQATT, SNEGSKA (reference sequence). V was pared by 0 bases and J by 2 bases, with 14 bases between. The DNA of the CDR3 is TGCAGTGCTAGAGATATGGCGGGCACCACCTACGAGCAGTACTTC. It codes for CSARDMAGTTYEQYF.

The chain carries TRBV28 and TRBJ1-1, with D perhaps TRBD1 (5 bases). The CDR3 has 13 amino acids. Germline assignment: CDR1 MDHEN and CDR2 SYDVKM. V was trimmed by 10 bases and J by 1 base, leaving 13 bases between them. CDR3 nucleotides: TGTGCCACCCGAGGGACGGCGAACACTGAAGCTTTCTTT. As protein: CATRGTANTEAFF.

V usage is TRBV12-3 or TRBV12-4 and J usage is TRBJ2-7; 8 bases match TRBD1. The ends lost 6 bases at V and 1 base at J; junction bases unmatched: 8. This CDR3 is 15 amino acids long. The CDR3 protein is CASSPVTGGSYEQYF. In DNA form, the CDR3 reads TGTGCCAGCAGCCCGGTTACAGGGGGATCCTACGAGCAGTACTTC.

The chain joins TRBV5-1 to TRBJ1-2; D is possibly TRBD1 (5 bases). Germline V gene data show CDR1 as SGHRS and CDR2 as YFSETQ. This CDR3 region has 12 residues. V was cut by 7 bases and J by 1 base, with 8 bases left in between. The CDR3: CASPDSNYGYTF. CDR3 DNA: TGCGCCAGCCCAGACAGTAACTATGGCTACACCTTC. The variable domain in full, with the rest retrieved from reference TRBV5-1 and TRBJ1-2, is KAGVTQTPRYLIKTRGQQVTLSCSPISGHRSVSWYQQTPGQGLQFLFEYFSETQRNKGNFPGRFSGRQFSNSRSEMNVSTLELGDSALYLCASPDSNYGYTFGSGTRLTVV.

This clonotype was recorded only once. This sequence joins TRBV21-1 and TRBJ1-2. TRBV21-1 is termed a pseudogene. The CDR3 is 14 residues long. The CDR3 spells CASILNRNRYGYTF. CDR3 coding DNA: TGTGCCAGCATCTTAAATAGGAACCGCTATGGCTACACCTTC.

This clonotype has just a few counts. The chain is built from TRBV7-2 and TRBJ2-3; possible D gene TRBD1, 6 bases. Germline values: CDR1 SGHTA, CDR2 FQGNSA. The CDR3 runs 14 residues. V lost 5 bases and J 6 bases, leaving 15 bases between the germline ends. The CDR3 spells CASSQDTGSDTQYF. The CDR3, as DNA: TGTGCCAGCAGCCAGGATACAGGGTCTGATACGCAGTATTTT.